Sequencing of this T cell receptor (beta chain) was carried out in a study of graft-versus-host responses after intestinal transplantation. Study summary: Among the recipients, all got anti-thymocyte globulin induction and then tacrolimus and steroids for 3 to 4 years.

TCRdb's table, derived via immunoSEQ multiplex PCR, lists solely in-frame clones and lacks some. The table includes some 110,000 clones, around nine tenths detected once. With respect to this clone: Its target is unknown.

This CDR3 comprises 17 residues. The clonotype was recovered from a human donor who was the organ donor for an intestinal transplant. The rearrangement links TRBV12-2 to TRBJ2-3; the table's D gene call, TRBD2, was not cross checked with the DNA. TRBV12-2 is flagged as a pseudogene. This material consisted of unstimulated CD4+ T cells sorted from spleen or lymph node cells, taken before transplant. For the CDR3, the DNA is TGTGCAAGTCGCCCGCTTCTACTAGCGGGAGCAACAGATACGCAGTATTTT. Its protein is CASRPLLLAGATDTQYF.